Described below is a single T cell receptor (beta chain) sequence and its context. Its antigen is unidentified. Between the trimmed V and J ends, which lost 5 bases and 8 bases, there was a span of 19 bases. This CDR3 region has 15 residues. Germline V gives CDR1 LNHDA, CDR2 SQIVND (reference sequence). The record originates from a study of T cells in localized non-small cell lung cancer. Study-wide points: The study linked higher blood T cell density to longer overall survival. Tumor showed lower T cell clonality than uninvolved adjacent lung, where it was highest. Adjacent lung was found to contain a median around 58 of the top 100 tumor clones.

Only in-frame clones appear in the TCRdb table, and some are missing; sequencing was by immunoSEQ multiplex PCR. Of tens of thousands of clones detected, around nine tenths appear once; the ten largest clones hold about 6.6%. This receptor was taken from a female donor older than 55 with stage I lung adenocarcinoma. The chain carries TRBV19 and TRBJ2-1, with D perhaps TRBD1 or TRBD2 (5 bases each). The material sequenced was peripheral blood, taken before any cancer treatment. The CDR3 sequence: CASSHWDAPEDEQFF. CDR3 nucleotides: TGTGCCAGTAGTCATTGGGACGCGCCCGAGGATGAGCAGTTCTTC.